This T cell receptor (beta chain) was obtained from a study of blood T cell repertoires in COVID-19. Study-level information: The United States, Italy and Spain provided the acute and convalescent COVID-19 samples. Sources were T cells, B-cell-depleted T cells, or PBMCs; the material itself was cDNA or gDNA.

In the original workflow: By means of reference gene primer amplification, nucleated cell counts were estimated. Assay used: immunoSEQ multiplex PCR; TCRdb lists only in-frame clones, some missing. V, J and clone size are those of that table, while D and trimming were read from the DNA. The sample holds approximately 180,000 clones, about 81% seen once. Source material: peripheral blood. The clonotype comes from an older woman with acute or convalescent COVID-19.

CDR3 coding DNA: TGTGCCAGCAGCGTAGTACCGGCGGGAGGGACAGATACGCAGTATTTT. Its protein product is CASSVVPAGGTDTQYF. The J gene is TRBJ2-3, the V gene TRBV9, with 9 nucleotides matching TRBD2. The CDR3 length is 16 residues. The V and J ends lost 0 bases and 3 bases, in that order; junction bases with no gene match: 5. The germline V gene encodes CDR1 SGDLS and CDR2 YYNGEE.